This TCR beta chain is from a study of T cells expressing NK-cell markers. TCRdb re-called the 5' RACE reads, yielding one record per CDR3 amino acid sequence without DNA. Its table lists hundreds of thousands of distinct CDR3 sequences. Germline V gene lookup returns CDR1 SGHTA and CDR2 FQGNSA. This CDR3 is 15 amino acids long. The chain couples TRBV7-2 to TRBJ1-6. Specimen: blood T cells: a sorted CD56 or NKG2C T cell subset, CD4+ or CD8+ T cells, or bulk PBMC T cells (not recorded which). The TCR sequence derives from a woman between 18 and 70 years old in good health. CDR3 loop: CASSLEAGRNSPLHF.